What follows is one T cell receptor (beta chain) and its context. This entry is derived from a study of blood T cell repertoires in COVID-19. The repertoire was sequenced with immunoSEQ multiplex PCR; TCRdb's copy has only in-frame clones and lacks some. The sample includes 100,000 to 150,000 clones, roughly 80% of them seen just once. The TCR comes from a human donor in a cohort sampled during active COVID-19. The sequenced material came from peripheral blood.

The CDR3 region is CASSINDQETQYF. The CDR3 bases are TGTGCCAGTAGTATTAATGACCAAGAGACCCAGTACTTC. The chain has TRBV19 and TRBJ2-5; D gene uncertain. V gave up 3 bases and J gave up 0 bases, with 5 bases separating them. The CDR3 covers 13 residues. Germline V CDR1 and CDR2: LNHDA, SQIVND (reference sequence).